Shown below are 30 T cell receptor beta chains from a single sample sequenced in a study of identical twins. TCRdb fed the 5' RACE reads into MiXCR, producing one record per CDR3 protein. The sample has approximately 1.8 million distinct CDR3 sequences, about 31% seen once; the top ten hold approximately 0.29%. Sequenced material: cord blood. The receptor source for this set is a newborn girl in good health.

The chain joins TRBV5-6 to TRBJ2-1; D possibly uses TRBD1 or TRBD2 (5 bases each). Looked up from germline, CDR1 is SGHDT and CDR2 is YYEEEE. V was cut by 0 bases and J by 0 bases, with 13 bases left in between. The CDR3 consists of 17 residues. The CDR3 region is CASSLGTGTHSYNEQFF. CDR3 nucleotides: TGTGCCAGCAGCTTGGGGACCGGGACCCACTCCTACAATGAGCAGTTCTTC. The entire variable domain, with the rest obtained from reference TRBV5-6 and TRBJ2-1, is as follows: DAGVTQSPTHLIKTRGQQVTLRCSPKSGHDTVSWYQQALGQGPQFIFQYYEEEERQRGNFPDRFSGHQFPNYSSELNVNALLLGDSALYLCASSLGTGTHSYNEQFFGPGTRLTVL.

The V gene is TRBV20-1, the J gene TRBJ1-6; D is unresolved. Germline V CDR1 and CDR2: DFQATT, SNEGSKA (reference sequence). The CDR3 totals 18 residues. The germline V and J ends were trimmed by 1 base and 0 bases, with 16 bases remaining between them. Here the CDR3 DNA reads TGCAGTGCTAGAGTCCCAGAGGGAAGGAGCTCCTATAATTCACCCCTCCACTTT. It specifies CSARVPEGRSSYNSPLHF.

This clonotype was recorded a few times. The chain recombines TRBV12-3 or TRBV12-4 with TRBJ1-2; possibly TRBD1 for D (5 bases). Trimming pared 11 bases from V and 3 bases from J, leaving 10 bases between. The CDR3 runs to 11 residues. The CDR3 DNA is TGTGCCGTCAGGGTAGACTATGGCTACACCTTC. Protein: CAVRVDYGYTF.

Points on this clonotype: At one boundary the junction diverges from the germline segment, which might be a read error. V gene TRBV3-1 combines with J gene TRBJ2-5, with D hard to call. Germline CDR1 reads LGHDT; CDR2 reads YNNKEL (reference sequence). This CDR3 is 15 amino acids long. The CDR3 DNA reads TGTGCCAGCAGCCAAGCCTGGGAAACTCAAGGGACCCAGTACTTC. Translated: CASSQAWETQGTQYF.

This chain joins TRBV21-1 and TRBJ1-2; TRBD1 was called by the table and not checked on the DNA. TRBV21-1 is shown as a pseudogene. This CDR3 has 10 residues. The chain's CDR3 is CASRGDSYTF. DNA of the CDR3: TGTGCCAGCAGGGGGGACAGCTACACCTTC.

This rearrangement joins TRBV7-8 to TRBJ2-1, with D possibly matching TRBD2 (6 bases). The assigned J gene may be wrong: the sequence end matches TRBJ2-7 better. This CDR3 spans 16 amino acids. CDR1 is SGHVS and CDR2 is FQNEAQ in the germline V gene. This CDR3 reads CASSAGRGSSYNEQYF. CDR3 coding DNA: TGTGCCAGCAGCGCAGGTCGGGGGAGCTCCTACAATGAGCAGTACTTC.

This clonotype occurred many times. The V gene is TRBV5-1, the J gene TRBJ2-5; tentatively, D is TRBD1 (6 bases). The V gene lost 3 bases and the J gene lost 5 bases, with 11 bases spanning the gap. The CDR3 covers 13 residues. Germline CDR1 SGHRS, CDR2 YFSETQ. The CDR3 protein is CASSSGVRETQYF. DNA for the CDR3: TGCGCCAGCAGCTCAGGGGTGAGGGAGACCCAGTACTTC.

The chain has TRBV12-3 or TRBV12-4 and TRBJ2-7; TRBD2 matches at 9 bases. The CDR3 sequence is 14 residues long. The V segment lost 2 bases and the J segment 12 bases; nucleotides outside the gene matches: 11. The CDR3 sequence is CASSLSPSGTPRYF. The CDR3 DNA reads TGTGCCAGCAGTTTATCCCCTAGCGGGACCCCACGGTACTTC.

The chain has TRBV7-9 and TRBJ2-3; TRBD2 aligns across 11 bases. The germline V gene encodes CDR1 SEHNR and CDR2 FQNEAQ (reference sequence). The CDR3 consists of 19 residues. J gave up 1 base and V 4 bases, and 13 bases lay outside the gene matches. CDR3: CASSSPLLAGGQGTDTQYF. CDR3 coding DNA: TGTGCCAGCAGCTCCCCCCTCCTAGCGGGGGGCCAGGGCACAGATACGCAGTATTTT.

This clonotype occurred many times. The chain couples TRBV29-1 to TRBJ2-3, with D uncertain. This CDR3 has 12 amino acids. V shed 6 bases and J shed 3 bases, with 10 bases lying between them. The germline CDR1 and CDR2 sequences are SQVTM and ANQGSEA. DNA of the CDR3: TGCAGCGTACAGCCCGGTACAGATACGCAGTATTTT. This codes for CSVQPGTDTQYF.

V gene TRBV25-1 combines with J gene TRBJ2-5, with D possibly being TRBD1 or TRBD2 (6 bases each). The CDR3 is 14 residues long. Germline values: CDR1 MGHDK, CDR2 SYGVNS. Trimming shortened V by 1 base and J by 2 bases, and 8 bases separated the two germline ends. CDR3 DNA sequence: TGTGCCAGCAGTGAATGGAGGGGGCAAGAGACCCAGTACTTC. This codes for CASSEWRGQETQYF.

The chain combines TRBV5-1 with TRBJ2-1, with D perhaps TRBD2 (6 bases). The CDR3 runs 16 residues. The V and J ends lost 1 base and 4 bases respectively, with 15 bases between them. From germline, CDR1 is SGHRS and CDR2 YFSETQ. The CDR3 protein is CASSLKLRGSYNEQFF. The CDR3 DNA reads as TGCGCCAGCAGCTTGAAGCTGCGGGGATCTTACAATGAGCAGTTCTTC.

Comments on this clonotype: One base away lies a much larger clone, so this may be a sequencing read error. It is likely a read error, because the conserved phenylalanine at the end of the CDR3 is missing. J is TRBJ2-5 and V is TRBV10-3; D remains ambiguous. V lost 4 bases, J lost 2 bases, and 5 bases lay in between. CDR3 size: 12 residues. Germline V gene sequence: CDR1 ENHRY, CDR2 SYGVKD. The CDR3 sequence is CAISGHQETQYS. DNA of the CDR3: TGTGCCATCAGTGGACATCAAGAGACCCAGTACTCC.

This clonotype turned up a few times. The V gene is TRBV9, the J gene TRBJ1-2; no definite D call. V lost 3 bases to trimming and J lost 2 bases, with 11 bases between them. The CDR3 totals 14 residues. The germline V gene encodes CDR1 SGDLS and CDR2 YYNGEE. DNA for the CDR3: TGTGCCAGCAGCGGGCCCGGGCCCAACTATGGCTACACCTTC. Translated, it gives CASSGPGPNYGYTF. The entire variable domain, with the rest obtained from reference TRBV9 and TRBJ1-2, is as follows: DSGVTQTPKHLITATGQRVTLRCSPRSGDLSVYWYQQSLDQGLQFLIQYYNGEERAKGNILERFSAQQFPDLHSELNLSSLELGDSALYFCASSGPGPNYGYTFGSGTRLTVV.

The CDR3 region has the DNA TGTGCCAGCAGCGCTATAGCGGGGGGGCCCACAGATACGCAGTATTTT. This sequence encodes CASSAIAGGPTDTQYF. This chain joins TRBV4-2 and TRBJ2-3, with 11 bases fitting TRBD2. This CDR3 is built from 16 residues. V shed 5 bases, J shed 2 bases, and the junction held 6 bases outside the gene matches. Per the germline V gene, CDR1 is LGHNA and CDR2 is YNFKEQ.

The V gene is TRBV10-3, the J gene TRBJ1-1; maybe TRBD1 (5 bases). The CDR3 is 14 amino acids. V lost 8 bases, J lost 1 base, and 14 bases lay in between. In germline, CDR1 is ENHRY, CDR2 SYGVKD. The CDR3, as DNA: TGTGCCATCGCAGGGACGGGGAGGAACACTGAAGCTTTCTTT. Translated, it gives CAIAGTGRNTEAFF.

The J gene is TRBJ2-5, the V gene TRBV3-1; TRBD2 agrees at 9 bases. Germline loops: CDR1 LGHDT, CDR2 YNNKEL (reference sequence). The CDR3 is 16 amino acids. V was pared by 1 base and J by 5 bases, with 8 bases of the junction left unmatched. The CDR3 protein is CASSQAGTSFVETQYF. In DNA, the CDR3 is TGTGCCAGCAGCCAAGCCGGGACTAGCTTCGTCGAGACCCAGTACTTC.

The V gene is TRBV6-7, the J gene TRBJ2-1; 10 bases are shared with TRBD2. TRBV6-7 is placed among ORFs of uncertain function. J was trimmed by 1 base and V by 0 bases; bases with no gene match: 3. This CDR3 spans 17 amino acids. The DNA for the CDR3 is TGTGCCAGCAGTTACTCGAGTAGCGGGAGGTCCTACAATGAGCAGTTCTTC. This encodes CASSYSSSGRSYNEQFF.

As DNA, the CDR3 is TGTGCCAGCGAGGACACCCCCTACGAGCAGTACTTC. Its protein product is CASEDTPYEQYF. This sequence joins TRBV2 and TRBJ2-7; maybe TRBD1 (5 bases). Germline V lookup: CDR1 SNHLY, CDR2 FYNNEI. The CDR3 is 12 residues long. V lost 8 bases and J 2 bases, leaving 10 bases between the germline ends.

A few counts support this clonotype. The chain couples TRBV5-4 to TRBJ2-1, with 8 bases that match TRBD2. The V gene end was trimmed by 4 bases and the J gene end by 5 bases; junction bases not matched to a gene: 8. The germline V gene encodes CDR1 SGHNT and CDR2 YYREEE (reference sequence). The CDR3 covers 15 residues. The CDR3 sequence: CASSQTSVRHNEQFF. CDR3 in DNA: TGTGCCAGCAGCCAGACTAGCGTACGACACAATGAGCAGTTCTTC.

This sequence joins TRBV20-1 and TRBJ2-4; a weak D match, TRBD1 (7 bases). The DNA end lines up better with TRBJ2-7; the J call may be wrong. This CDR3 has 14 amino acids. Germline CDR1 is DFQATT and CDR2 is SNEGSKA (reference sequence). Written as DNA, the CDR3 is TGCAGTGGGGGGGACAGTGCCATCCCCTACGAGCAGTACTTC. Translated, it gives CSGGDSAIPYEQYF.

This clonotype was picked up a small number of times. Germline and junction disagree at one end, which may indicate a read error. The gene calls are TRBV7-7 and TRBJ2-1, with 9 nucleotides matching TRBD2. Germline V gives CDR1 SSHAT, CDR2 FNYEAQ (reference sequence). This CDR3 has 17 residues. The CDR3 is CASSLALAGDSYNEQFF. CDR3 DNA: TGTGCTAGCAGCTTAGCCTTAGCGGGAGACTCCTACAATGAGCAGTTCTTC.

This clonotype has more than one count but fewer than ten. V and J are TRBV4-1 and TRBJ2-4; no firm D call. Germline CDR1 MGHRA, CDR2 YSYEKL. Deletions cut 2 bases from V and 0 bases from J, with 8 bases between. The CDR3 length is 15 residues. CDR3 in amino acids: CASSQLVVAKNIQYF. CDR3 sequence (DNA): TGCGCCAGCAGCCAACTAGTGGTAGCCAAAAACATTCAGTACTTC.

V is TRBV2 and J is TRBJ2-1; no definite D call. In germline, CDR1 is SNHLY, CDR2 FYNNEI. The V end lost 7 bases, the J end lost 10 bases, and 14 bases lay between the germline ends. This CDR3 contains 12 residues. CDR3 residues: CASTLIRVEQFF. The DNA for the CDR3 is TGTGCCAGCACTCTAATCCGGGTCGAGCAGTTCTTC. Full variable domain (missing parts from reference TRBV2 and TRBJ2-1): EPEVTQTPSHQVTQMGQEVILRCVPISNHLYFYWYRQILGQKVEFLVSFYNNEISEKSEIFDDQFSVERPDGSNFTLKIRSTKLEDSAMYFCASTLIRVEQFFGPGTRLTVL.

The sample holds many counts of this clonotype. The V gene is TRBV4-2, the J gene TRBJ2-7; D gene uncertain. Trimming removed 2 bases at V and 0 bases at J, with 14 bases between. The CDR3 extends over 16 amino acids. CDR1 LGHNA and CDR2 YNFKEQ come from the germline V gene. The CDR3 DNA follows: TGTGCCAGCAGCCAACGCCGACACACGAGCTCCTACGAGCAGTACTTC. It is translated as CASSQRRHTSSYEQYF.

This clonotype was counted only a few times. This sequence joins TRBV20-1 and TRBJ2-1, with D perhaps matching TRBD1 (6 bases). Germline CDR1 DFQATT, CDR2 SNEGSKA (reference sequence). The CDR3 sequence is 12 residues long. V lost 1 base and J 5 bases, leaving 6 bases between the germline ends. CDR3 DNA: TGCAGTGCTAGAGCAGGGGACAATGAGCAGTTCTTC. Amino acids: CSARAGDNEQFF.

In this sample, this clonotype turned up many times. V usage is TRBV25-1 and J usage is TRBJ1-2; a possible D gene is TRBD1 (5 bases). The germline gives CDR1 MGHDK, CDR2 SYGVNS. CDR3 length equals 12 residues. The V end lost 3 bases, the J end lost 7 bases, and 9 bases lay between the germline ends. The DNA of the CDR3 is TGTGCCAGCAGTGATTGGCAGGGTGGCTACACCTTC. Protein: CASSDWQGGYTF.

This clonotype was seen a few times. One end of the junction fails to match germline, which may point to a read error. The CDR3 loop is CASSLGLYRTDMQYF. The CDR3 DNA is TGTGCCAGCAGTTTAGGACTTTATCGCACAGATATGCAGTATTTT. The chain couples TRBV12-3 or TRBV12-4 to TRBJ2-3; D is undetermined. The CDR3 is made up of 15 amino acids.

The rearrangement joins TRBV7-7 to TRBJ2-5, with 10 bases aligning to TRBD2. V dropped 5 bases and J dropped 4; count of bases not matched to a gene: 10. The germline gives CDR1 SSHAT, CDR2 FNYEAQ (reference sequence). The CDR3 runs 16 residues. CDR3 bases: TGTGCCAGCAGCCCTGGGGGTCTAGCGGGGGTAGAGACCCAGTACTTC. Its translation: CASSPGGLAGVETQYF.

The chain employs TRBV9 and TRBJ2-5; 9 bases line up with TRBD2. CDR1 is SGDLS and CDR2 is YYNGEE in the germline V gene. Trimming at V came to 0 bases and at J to 2 bases, leaving 5 bases not matched to a gene. The CDR3 has 16 residues. CDR3 nucleotides: TGTGCCAGCAGCGTAGGCGTGACTAGCGGTCAAGAGACCCAGTACTTC. It is translated as CASSVGVTSGQETQYF.